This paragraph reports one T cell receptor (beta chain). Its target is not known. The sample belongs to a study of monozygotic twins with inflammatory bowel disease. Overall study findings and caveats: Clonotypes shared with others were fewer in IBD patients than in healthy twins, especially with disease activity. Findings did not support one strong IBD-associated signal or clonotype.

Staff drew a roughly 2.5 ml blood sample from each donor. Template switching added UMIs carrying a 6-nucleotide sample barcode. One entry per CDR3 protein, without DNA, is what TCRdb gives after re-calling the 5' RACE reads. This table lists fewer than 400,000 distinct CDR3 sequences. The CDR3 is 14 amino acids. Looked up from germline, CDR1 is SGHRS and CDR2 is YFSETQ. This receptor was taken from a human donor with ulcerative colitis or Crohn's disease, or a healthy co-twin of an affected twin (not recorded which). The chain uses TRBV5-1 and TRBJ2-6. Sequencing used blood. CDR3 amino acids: CASSLIAGANVLTF.